A selection of T cell receptor beta chains follows, all from one sample in a study of Graves' ophthalmopathy and Graves' hyperthyroidism. MiXCR was run by TCRdb on the multiplex PCR reads, yielding one entry per CDR3 protein. Among 45,000 to 60,000 distinct CDR3 sequences listed, approximately 50% were seen once. Input material: peripheral blood. The origin of the receptors is an adult woman with Graves' ophthalmopathy. Both conserved end residues are part of each CDR3. The D gene is left open where the match is weak. Clone size is given for some rows only: seen once, a few or many times, or a class if the clone is expanded.

cdr3_aa cdr3_nt clone_size v_call d_call j_call
CASSSPSGGGSNQPQHF TGTGCCAGCAGTTCCCCTTCAGGGGGAGGGAGCAATCAGCCCCAGCATTTT many TRBV28 TRBD1 TRBJ1-5
CASSQDRRWNTEAFF TGTGCCAGCAGCCAAGATCGACGGTGGAACACTGAAGCTTTCTTT many TRBV4-2 NA TRBJ1-1
CATSDWQGTDTQYF TGTGCCACCAGTGATTGGCAGGGGACAGATACGCAGTATTTT NA TRBV24-1 NA TRBJ2-3
CASSWQGSTEQFF TGCGCCAGCAGCTGGCAGGGAAGCACTGAGCAGTTCTTC medium-sized TRBV5-1 NA TRBJ2-1
CASSLDGGSNQPQHF TGTGCCAGCAGCTTAGACGGCGGCAGCAATCAGCCCCAGCATTTT many TRBV7-3 NA TRBJ1-5
CASSEELADNEQFF TGTGCCAGCAGTGAAGAACTAGCGGACAATGAGCAGTTCTTC NA TRBV2 TRBD2 TRBJ2-1
CASRTGDTGELFF TGTGCCAGCAGGACAGGGGACACCGGGGAGCTGTTTTTT NA TRBV27 TRBD1 TRBJ2-2
CASSRGIQGGTDTQYF TGTGCCAGCAGTAGGGGAATACAGGGTGGCACAGATACGCAGTATTTT many TRBV6-5 NA TRBJ2-3
CASSFWGTYEQYF TGTGCCAGCAGCTTTTGGGGGACCTACGAGCAGTACTTC many TRBV5-8 NA TRBJ2-7
CSADSEPYEQYF TGCAGTGCAGATAGCGAGCCCTACGAGCAGTACTTC many TRBV20-1 NA TRBJ2-7
CASSLGASEGNEKLFF TGCGCCAGCAGCTTGGGGGCGTCGGAGGGGAATGAAAAACTGTTTTTT many TRBV5-1 NA TRBJ1-4
CASSPKEGPYYGYTFGSGNTIYF NA once TRBV19 NA TRBJ1-3
CASSALTSGEKLFF TGTGCCAGCAGCGCCCTAACTAGCGGGGAAAAACTGTTTTTT once TRBV7-3 NA TRBJ1-4
CASSYSRGTNTEAFF TGTGCCAGCAGTTACTCCAGGGGGACGAACACTGAAGCTTTCTTT many TRBV6-5 TRBD1 TRBJ1-1
CSAGTDSNQPQYF TGCAGTGCTGGGACGGATAGCAATCAGCCCCAGTACTTC NA TRBV20-1 NA TRBJ2-5
CASSLGRDQPQHF TGTGCCAGCAGTTTGGGTAGGGACCAGCCCCAGCATTTT many TRBV6-6 NA TRBJ1-5
CASSSGGELFF TGTGCCAGCAGTTCTGGGGGGGAGCTGTTTTTT NA TRBV6-1 NA TRBJ2-2
CSVESLAGLGGRDQETQYF TGCAGCGTAGAGTCCCTAGCGGGGCTCGGGGGCCGTGACCAAGAGACCCAGTACTTC NA TRBV29-1 TRBD2 TRBJ2-5
CASSVGLAGDEQYF TGTGCCAGCAGCGTAGGACTAGCGGGAGACGAGCAGTACTTC NA TRBV9 TRBD2 TRBJ2-7
CASSPGGGQGNTIYF TGCGCCAGCAGCCCGGGCGGGGGGCAAGGAAACACCATATATTTT many TRBV5-1 NA TRBJ1-3
CASSVSRRVWGNEQFF TGTGCCAGTAGTGTCTCAAGGAGGGTATGGGGTAATGAGCAGTTCTTC many TRBV19 NA TRBJ2-1
CSARSGLAGVQETQYF TGCAGTGCTAGATCGGGACTAGCGGGGGTTCAAGAGACCCAGTACTTC NA TRBV20-1 TRBD2 TRBJ2-5
CASSLGSYYKTNEKLFF TGTGCCAGCAGCTTAGGATCATACTATAAAACTAATGAAAAACTGTTTTTT many TRBV11-3 NA TRBJ1-4
CASSLDLGLAGRETQYF TGTGCCAGCAGCTTAGACCTGGGGCTAGCCGGACGAGAGACCCAGTACTTC NA TRBV11-2 NA TRBJ2-5
CATSEPGAAYNEQFF TGTGCCACCAGTGAACCAGGGGCTGCCTACAATGAGCAGTTCTTC NA TRBV24-1 NA TRBJ2-1
CATSAKLAGAADTQYF TGTGCCACCAGTGCCAAACTAGCGGGAGCGGCAGATACGCAGTATTTT many TRBV24-1 TRBD2 TRBJ2-3
CASSPDIGSASYEQYF TGTGCCAGCAGCCCCGACATCGGGAGTGCTTCCTACGAGCAGTACTTC NA TRBV4-2 NA TRBJ2-7
CASSPGTRLGYTF TGTGCCAGCAGCCCTGGGACCCGCCTAGGCTACACCTTC many TRBV9 NA TRBJ1-2
CASSPGRGGFGYTF TGTGCCAGCAGCCCCGGAAGAGGGGGGTTTGGCTACACCTTC few TRBV7-3 NA TRBJ1-2
CASSWGTSYEQFF TGTGCCAGCAGCTGGGGGACCTCCTACGAGCAGTTCTTC NA TRBV5-1 NA TRBJ2-1
CASSLWTGNTEAFF TGTGCCAGCAGCTTGTGGACAGGGAACACTGAAGCTTTCTTT many TRBV7-2 TRBD1 TRBJ1-1
CSAYPGQTTQYF TGCAGTGCTTATCCGGGACAGACGACCCAGTACTTC NA TRBV20-1 TRBD1 TRBJ2-5
CASSMGQGAISTEAFF TGTGCCAGTAGTATGGGACAGGGGGCGATCAGCACTGAAGCTTTCTTT once TRBV19 TRBD1 TRBJ1-1
CASSLWISGRAYNEQFF TGTGCCAGCAGCTTATGGATTAGCGGGAGGGCCTACAATGAGCAGTTCTTC many TRBV7-9 TRBD2 TRBJ2-1
CSAPRDRFNEQYF TGCAGTGCTCCACGGGACCGCTTCAACGAGCAGTACTTC medium-sized TRBV20-1 NA TRBJ2-7
CSVDGRDDNEQFF TGCAGCGTTGATGGGCGGGACGACAATGAGCAGTTCTTC NA TRBV29-1 NA TRBJ2-1
CSVSRDRDGTDTQYF TGCAGCGTTTCCCGGGACAGGGATGGCACAGATACGCAGTATTTT NA TRBV29-1 TRBD1 TRBJ2-3
CASSLVGQFYEQYF TGCGCCAGCAGCTTGGTCGGACAGTTCTACGAGCAGTACTTC NA TRBV5-1 NA TRBJ2-7
CASSFRLAGGAYNEQFF TGCGCCAGCAGCTTCCGACTAGCGGGAGGTGCCTACAATGAGCAGTTCTTC many TRBV5-1 TRBD2 TRBJ2-1
CAWSGRYHEAFF TGTGCCTGGAGTGGGAGGTACCATGAAGCTTTCTTT NA TRBV30 NA TRBJ1-1
CASSQRVGAGAGDTQYF TGTGCCAGCAGCCAACGGGTGGGAGCGGGAGCCGGAGATACGCAGTATTTT many TRBV7-6 TRBD2 TRBJ2-3
CASSIEATTGGYTF TGTGCCAGTAGTATAGAGGCGACAACGGGAGGCTACACCTTC NA TRBV19 NA TRBJ1-2
CSALDRSSYNEQFF TGCAGTGCTCTCGACAGGAGCTCCTACAATGAGCAGTTCTTC NA TRBV20-1 NA TRBJ2-1
CASSLLGGCEQYF TGTGCCAGCAGCCTCCTAGGTGGATGCGAGCAGTACTTC many TRBV3-2 NA TRBJ2-7
CASSGGTGNTIYF TGTGCCAGCAGTGGAGGAACCGGAAACACCATATATTTT NA TRBV5-1 NA TRBJ1-3
CASSLDRGKQPQHF TGTGCCAGCAGCCTTGACAGGGGGAAGCAGCCCCAGCATTTT many TRBV6-6 TRBD1 TRBJ1-5
CASSTGLAGGGGELFF TGTGCCAGCAGCACCGGACTAGCGGGAGGTGGCGGGGAGCTGTTTTTT NA TRBV7-3 TRBD2 TRBJ2-2
CATTLPEKREGLNEQFF TGTGCCACCACTCTCCCGGAGAAACGGGAGGGCCTGAATGAGCAGTTCTTC many TRBV12-3/TRBV12-4 TRBD2 TRBJ2-1
CSYTGGPVEQYF TGCAGTTATACAGGGGGCCCGGTCGAGCAGTACTTC NA TRBV20-1 TRBD1 TRBJ2-7
CASTTAYEQYF TGTGCCAGCACTACTGCCTACGAGCAGTACTTC NA TRBV2 NA TRBJ2-7
CASALPPSGQHPYEQYF TGTGCCAGCGCTCTTCCCCCAAGCGGGCAGCACCCCTACGAGCAGTACTTC many TRBV7-9 NA TRBJ2-7
CASMGQANTGELFF TGTGCCAGCATGGGACAGGCGAACACCGGGGAGCTGTTTTTT many TRBV2 TRBD1 TRBJ2-2
CASSQDAGQGSDTQYF TGCGCCAGCAGCCAAGATGCCGGCCAGGGCTCAGATACGCAGTATTTT many TRBV4-3 NA TRBJ2-3
CASSATSGTSYYNEQFF TGTGCCAGTAGTGCGACCTCCGGGACTAGTTATTACAATGAGCAGTTCTTC NA TRBV19 TRBD2 TRBJ2-1
CASSPGVRTDTQYF TGTGCCAGCAGCCCGGGAGTCAGGACAGATACGCAGTATTTT NA TRBV19 NA TRBJ2-3